This T cell receptor beta chain derives from a study of CD8 T cells in ankylosing spondylitis. CDR3 length: 14 amino acids. Looked up from germline, CDR1 is SGHTA and CDR2 is FQGNSA. Deletions cut 4 bases from V and 4 bases from J, with 13 bases between. In making TCR beta libraries, quantitative 5'-RACE with molecular barcodes was used. MiXCR, run by TCRdb on the 5' RACE reads, gives a single entry per CDR3 protein. Here the sample spans more than 400,000 distinct CDR3 sequences, about 5% being singletons. Study-level findings and limits: Fewer than ten highly homologous variants made up a TCR beta motif that seemed to typify ankylosing spondylitis blood. Disease-linked clones were reportedly significantly enriched in matched ankylosing spondylitis synovial fluid. Several of the motif variants were reported before in synovial fluid and blood from reactive arthritis. Clones linked to the disease showed a CD8+ phenotype. They occurred at relatively low frequencies in peripheral blood.

Many counts were recorded for this clonotype. Antigen unknown. The origin of this receptor is a male donor with ankylosing spondylitis. The gene calls are TRBV7-2 and TRBJ2-5; maybe TRBD2 (6 bases). The sequenced sample consisted of blood, either unsorted or a sorted T cell fraction (not recorded which). CDR3 coding DNA: TGTGCCAGCAGCTACGGCGGGGTCGTAGAGACCCAGTACTTC. It is translated as CASSYGGVVETQYF. The full variable domain, in which reference TRBV7-2 and TRBJ2-5 provide the parts outside the CDR3, is GAGVSQSPSNKVTEKGKDVELRCDPISGHTALYWYRQSLGQGLEFLIYFQGNSAPDKSGLPSDRFSAERTGGSVSTLTIQRTQQEDSAVYLCASSYGGVVETQYFGPGTRLLVL.